Shown below are 8 T cell receptor beta chains from a single sample sequenced in a study of a mutant IDH1 vaccine in newly diagnosed glioma. These receptors have no known antigen. As to time point: week 11, during vaccination. The study gave 300 ug of mutant IDH1 20-mer peptide per vaccine dose, with topical imiquimod. Here immunoSEQ multiplex PCR was the method, and the copy in TCRdb shows in-frame clones only, minus some. The sample contains 40,000 or so clones, 84% of which appear only once. This specimen consisted of PBMCs, obtained from a glioma patient whose treatment included an IDH1 peptide vaccine. Source of these receptors: a middle-aged man with glioma.

This clone has more than one count but fewer than ten. The chain employs TRBV6-5 and TRBJ1-4; 10 nucleotides align to TRBD1. The CDR3 is 13 amino acids. Germline CDR1 and CDR2: MNHEY and SVGAGI. The V segment lost 7 bases and the J segment 9 bases; nucleotides outside the gene matches: 5. CDR3 residues: CASTPGQGQKLFF. The CDR3 nucleotides read TGTGCCAGCACACCGGGACAGGGGCAAAAACTGTTTTTT.

This chain uses TRBV9 with TRBJ1-5, with 7 bases that match TRBD1. V trimming: 1 base; J trimming: 1 base; junction bases outside the gene matches: 14. The CDR3 totals 19 residues. CDR1 SGDLS and CDR2 YYNGEE come from the germline V gene. The CDR3 loop reads CASSVLTDRKSESNQPQHF. CDR3 bases: TGTGCCAGCAGCGTACTGACGGACAGGAAAAGTGAGAGCAATCAGCCCCAGCATTTT.

This chain uses TRBV16 with TRBJ2-1; D gene ambiguous. The CDR3 has 13 residues. V was pared by 4 bases and J by 9 bases, with 13 bases between. Germline CDR1 reads KGHSY; CDR2 reads FQNENV. CDR3 DNA sequence: TGTGCCAGCAGCCCCCAACGGAGAGGTGAGCAGTTCTTC. It encodes CASSPQRRGEQFF.

By its share, this clone is medium-sized (0.01 to 0.1%). The chain's CDR3 is CASSYTGGTDQPQHF. In nucleotides, the CDR3 is TGTGCCAGCAGTTACACGGGGGGCACGGATCAGCCCCAGCATTTT. The gene calls are TRBV6-5 and TRBJ1-5, with TRBD1 as a possible D gene (6 bases). The CDR3 runs 15 residues. V was pared by 2 bases and J by 5 bases, with 13 bases between. Looked up from germline, CDR1 is MNHEY and CDR2 is SVGAGI.

The chain combines TRBV7-2 with TRBJ2-7; 10 bases agree with TRBD2. J gave up 6 bases and V 5 bases, and 7 bases lay outside the gene matches. The V gene's germline CDR1 is SGHTA and CDR2 FQGNSA. The CDR3 is 14 amino acids. The CDR3 nucleotides read TGTGCCAGCAGCACGTGGACTAGCGGAACCGAGCAGTACTTC. Translated: CASSTWTSGTEQYF. Full variable domain (missing parts from reference TRBV7-2 and TRBJ2-7): GAGVSQSPSNKVTEKGKDVELRCDPISGHTALYWYRQSLGQGLEFLIYFQGNSAPDKSGLPSDRFSAERTGGSVSTLTIQRTQQEDSAVYLCASSTWTSGTEQYFGPGTRLTVT.

The V call is TRBV2, the J call TRBJ1-1; D is uncertain. The ends were cut back, 5 bases at V and 0 bases at J, with 7 bases in the middle. This CDR3 spans 13 amino acids. Per germline, CDR1 SNHLY and CDR2 FYNNEI. The CDR3 coding sequence is TGTGCCAGCAGTAGTGATATGAACACTGAAGCTTTCTTT. It encodes CASSSDMNTEAFF.

The chain recombines TRBV9 with TRBJ2-1, with D possibly being TRBD1 or TRBD2 (5 bases each). Trimming cost V 4 bases and J 0 bases, with 11 bases left between them. The CDR3 sequence is 15 residues long. Germline V lookup: CDR1 SGDLS, CDR2 YYNGEE. In DNA form, the CDR3 reads TGTGCCAGCAGCACTTCAGGGAGCTCCTACAATGAGCAGTTCTTC. It codes for CASSTSGSSYNEQFF.

This chain connects TRBV28 to TRBJ1-2; no definite D call. CDR1 is MDHEN and CDR2 is SYDVKM in the germline V gene. The V end was cut by 4 bases, the J end by 5 bases, with 11 bases between. The CDR3 extends over 13 amino acids. The CDR3 DNA sequence: TGTGCCAGCAGTTCACTGACCGGGTATGGCTACACCTTC. Encoded protein: CASSSLTGYGYTF.